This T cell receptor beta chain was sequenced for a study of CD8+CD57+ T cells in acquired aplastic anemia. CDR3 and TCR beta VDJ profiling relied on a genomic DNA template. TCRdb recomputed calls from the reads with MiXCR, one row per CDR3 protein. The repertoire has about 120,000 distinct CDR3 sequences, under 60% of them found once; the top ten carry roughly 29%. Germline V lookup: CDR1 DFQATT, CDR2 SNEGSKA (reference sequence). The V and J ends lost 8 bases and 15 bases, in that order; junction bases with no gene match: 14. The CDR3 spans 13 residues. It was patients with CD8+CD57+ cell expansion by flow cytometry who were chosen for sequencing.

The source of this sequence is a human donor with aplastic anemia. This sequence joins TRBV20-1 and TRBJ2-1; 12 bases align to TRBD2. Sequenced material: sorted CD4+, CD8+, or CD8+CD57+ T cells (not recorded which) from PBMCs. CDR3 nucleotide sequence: TGCAGTACCTATTTCGGGCTAGCGGGAGGGTGGTTCTTC. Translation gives CSTYFGLAGGWFF.